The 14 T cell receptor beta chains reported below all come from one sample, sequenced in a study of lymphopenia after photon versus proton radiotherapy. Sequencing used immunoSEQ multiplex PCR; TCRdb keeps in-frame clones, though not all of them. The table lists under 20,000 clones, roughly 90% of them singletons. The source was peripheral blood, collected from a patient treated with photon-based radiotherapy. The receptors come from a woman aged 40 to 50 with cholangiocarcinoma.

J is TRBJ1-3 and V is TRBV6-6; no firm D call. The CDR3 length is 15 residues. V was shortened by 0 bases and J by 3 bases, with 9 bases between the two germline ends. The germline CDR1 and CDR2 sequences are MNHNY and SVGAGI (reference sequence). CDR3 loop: CASSYSQGHGNTIYF. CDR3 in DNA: TGTGCCAGCAGTTACTCGCAAGGGCATGGAAACACCATATATTTT.

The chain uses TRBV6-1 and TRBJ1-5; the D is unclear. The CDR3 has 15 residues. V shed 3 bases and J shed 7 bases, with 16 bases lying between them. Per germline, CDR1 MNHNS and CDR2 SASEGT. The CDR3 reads CASSELGKTGQPQHF. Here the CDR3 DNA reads TGTGCCAGCAGTGAGCTTGGGAAAACGGGGCAGCCCCAGCATTTT.

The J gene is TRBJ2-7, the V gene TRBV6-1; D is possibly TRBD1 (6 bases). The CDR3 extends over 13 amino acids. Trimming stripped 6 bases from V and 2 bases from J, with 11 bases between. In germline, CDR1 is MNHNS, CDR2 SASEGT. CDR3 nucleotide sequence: TGTGCCAGCAGGGACAGTTCTACCTACGAGCAGTACTTC. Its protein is CASRDSSTYEQYF.

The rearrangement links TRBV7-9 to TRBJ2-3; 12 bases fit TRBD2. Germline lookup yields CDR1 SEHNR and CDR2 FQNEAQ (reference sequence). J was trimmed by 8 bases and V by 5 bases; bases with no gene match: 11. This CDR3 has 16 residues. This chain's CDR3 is CASSATSGGHPGTQYF. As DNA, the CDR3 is TGTGCCAGCAGCGCAACTAGCGGGGGGCACCCCGGTACGCAGTATTTT.

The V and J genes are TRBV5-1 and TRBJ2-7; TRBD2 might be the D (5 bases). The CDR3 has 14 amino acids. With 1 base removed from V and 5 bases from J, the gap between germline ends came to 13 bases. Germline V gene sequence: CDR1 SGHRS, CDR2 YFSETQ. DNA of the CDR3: TGCGCCAGCAGCTTGTATCCGGGGTTCAACGAGCAGTACTTC. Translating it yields CASSLYPGFNEQYF.

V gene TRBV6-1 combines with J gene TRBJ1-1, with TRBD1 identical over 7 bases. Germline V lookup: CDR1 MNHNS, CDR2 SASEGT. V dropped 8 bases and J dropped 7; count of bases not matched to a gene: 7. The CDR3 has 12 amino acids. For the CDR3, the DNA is TGTGCCAGCGGCCCGGGACAGCTTGAAGCTTTCTTT. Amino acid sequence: CASGPGQLEAFF.

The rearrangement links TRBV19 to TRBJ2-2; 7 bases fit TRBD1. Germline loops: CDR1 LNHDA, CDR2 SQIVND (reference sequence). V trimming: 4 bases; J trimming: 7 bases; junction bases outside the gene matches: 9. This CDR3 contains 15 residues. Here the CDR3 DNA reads TGTGCCAGTAGTACAGCCGACAGGGCGGGCGGGGAGCTGTTTTTT. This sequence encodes CASSTADRAGGELFF.

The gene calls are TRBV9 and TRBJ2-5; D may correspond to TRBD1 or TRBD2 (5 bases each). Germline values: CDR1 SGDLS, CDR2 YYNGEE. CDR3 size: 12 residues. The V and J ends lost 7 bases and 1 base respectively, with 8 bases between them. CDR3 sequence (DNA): TGTGCCAGCGGGGGACCCCAAGAGACCCAGTACTTC. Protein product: CASGGPQETQYF. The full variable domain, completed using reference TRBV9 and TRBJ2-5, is DSGVTQTPKHLITATGQRVTLRCSPRSGDLSVYWYQQSLDQGLQFLIQYYNGEERAKGNILERFSAQQFPDLHSELNLSSLELGDSALYFCASGGPQETQYFGPGTRLLVL.

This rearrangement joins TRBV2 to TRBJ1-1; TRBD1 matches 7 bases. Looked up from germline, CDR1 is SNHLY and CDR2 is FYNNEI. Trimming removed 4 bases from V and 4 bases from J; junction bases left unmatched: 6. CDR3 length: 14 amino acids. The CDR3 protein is CASSVSRQGTEAFF. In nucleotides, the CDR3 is TGTGCCAGCAGTGTTAGTCGACAGGGCACTGAAGCTTTCTTT.

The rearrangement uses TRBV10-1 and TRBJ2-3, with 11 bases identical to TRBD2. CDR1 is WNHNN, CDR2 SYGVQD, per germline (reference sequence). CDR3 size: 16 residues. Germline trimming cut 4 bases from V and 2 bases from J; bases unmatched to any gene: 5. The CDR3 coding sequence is TGCGCCAGCAGTGCCGGGACTAGCGGATCCACAGATACGCAGTATTTT. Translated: CASSAGTSGSTDTQYF.

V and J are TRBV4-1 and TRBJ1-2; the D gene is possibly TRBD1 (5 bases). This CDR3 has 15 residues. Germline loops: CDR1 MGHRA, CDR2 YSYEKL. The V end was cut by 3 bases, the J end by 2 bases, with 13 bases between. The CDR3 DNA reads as TGCGCCAGCAGCCACCCCTCATCAGGGAACTATGGCTACACCTTC. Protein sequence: CASSHPSSGNYGYTF.

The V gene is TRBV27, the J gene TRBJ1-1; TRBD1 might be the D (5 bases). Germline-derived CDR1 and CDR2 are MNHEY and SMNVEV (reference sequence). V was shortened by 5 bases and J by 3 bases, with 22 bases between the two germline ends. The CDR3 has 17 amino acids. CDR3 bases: TGTGCCAGCAGTCCTCATCCCGGGGGAGATTTTGACACTGAAGCTTTCTTT. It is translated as CASSPHPGGDFDTEAFF.

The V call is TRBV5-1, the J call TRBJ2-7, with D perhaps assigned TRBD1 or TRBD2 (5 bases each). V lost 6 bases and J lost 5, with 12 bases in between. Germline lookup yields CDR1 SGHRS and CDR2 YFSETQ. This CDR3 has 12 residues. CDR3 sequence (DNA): TGCGCCAGCAAGAACGAGGGGAACGAGCAGTACTTC. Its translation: CASKNEGNEQYF.

The CDR3 sequence is CASSKTVNTEAFF. The CDR3 DNA reads as TGTGCCAGTAGTAAGACAGTGAACACTGAAGCTTTCTTT. This rearrangement joins TRBV19 to TRBJ1-1, with D perhaps TRBD1 (5 bases). The CDR3 covers 13 residues. Germline-derived CDR1 and CDR2 are LNHDA and SQIVND (reference sequence). V was clipped by 4 bases and J by 0 bases, with 6 bases between them.